What follows describes a single TCR beta chain. The antigen is unknown. The length of the CDR3 is 9 residues. Germline V CDR1 and CDR2: KGHSH, LQKENI. Between the trimmed V and J ends, which lost 4 bases and 13 bases, there was a span of 7 bases. Some clones are missing from TCRdb's copy, which holds only in-frame ones; the method was immunoSEQ multiplex PCR. The sample lists approximately 91,000 clones; roughly 94% were seen once. The data were taken from a study of siplizumab effects on memory and regulatory T cells. Study-wide results and caveats: Proliferating siplizumab-cultured Tregs lacked confirmed suppressive function. Naive or memory phenotype was unassignable for roughly 80-96% of proliferating CD4+ or CD8+ clones. Siplizumab conditions gave an average of around 70% Treg-derived mappable alloreactive CD4+ clones, versus around 30% for controls. There appeared to be greater diversity in naive T cells than in memory cells, and naive T cells seemed major contributors to the alloresponse.

The chain links TRBV18 to TRBJ2-5; unclear D gene. Sequencing was carried out using CD8+ T cells sorted from blood. The sequence derives from a human donor in good health. CDR3 in amino acids: CASSLSPYF. In DNA form, the CDR3 reads TGTGCCAGCTCACTTTCCCCGTACTTC.